This T cell receptor beta chain was recovered during a study of early T cells in non-severe SARS-CoV-2 infection. Researchers attached unique molecular identifiers to individual cDNA molecules. MiXCR, applied by TCRdb to the 5' RACE reads, yields one record per CDR3 protein. The sample has 70,000 to 85,000 distinct CDR3 sequences, over 10% seen once. This clonotype occurred a few times. The V gene's germline CDR1 is DFQATT and CDR2 SNEGSKA (reference sequence). V shed 3 bases and J shed 7 bases, with 18 bases lying between them. This CDR3 is built from 14 residues. The sample taken for sequencing was whole blood. The clonotype was recovered from an adult who was a healthcare worker with PCR-confirmed SARS-CoV-2 infection or an uninfected control (not recorded which). V is TRBV20-1 and J is TRBJ1-1; D is unresolved. CDR3 nucleotides: TGCAGTGCTAGTCCGGTCCGGCAGGCGGGTGAAGCTTTCTTT. This codes for CSASPVRQAGEAFF.